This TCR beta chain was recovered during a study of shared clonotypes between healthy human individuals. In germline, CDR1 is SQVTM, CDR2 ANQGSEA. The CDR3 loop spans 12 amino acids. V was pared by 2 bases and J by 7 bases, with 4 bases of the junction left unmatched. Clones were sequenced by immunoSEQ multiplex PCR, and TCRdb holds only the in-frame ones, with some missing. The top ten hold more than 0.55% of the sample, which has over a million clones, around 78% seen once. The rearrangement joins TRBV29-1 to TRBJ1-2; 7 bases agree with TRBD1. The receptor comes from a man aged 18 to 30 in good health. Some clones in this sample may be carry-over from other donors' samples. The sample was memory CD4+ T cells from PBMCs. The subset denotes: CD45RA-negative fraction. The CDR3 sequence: CSVERQGGGYTF. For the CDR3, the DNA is TGCAGCGTTGAAAGACAGGGTGGTGGCTACACCTTC.